The clone carrying this TCR beta chain has more than one count but fewer than ten. The data were taken from a study of T cell repertoires in cytomegalovirus infection. MiXCR, run by TCRdb on the reads, gives a single entry per CDR3 protein. The data hold around 490,000 distinct CDR3 sequences, with 26% observed a single time. This CDR3 comprises 16 residues. J gave up 1 base and V 6 bases, and 6 bases lay outside the gene matches. CDR1 MNHEY and CDR2 SVGEGT come from the germline V gene. The chain links TRBV6-2 or TRBV6-3 to TRBJ2-7, with 13 bases matching TRBD2. This TCR derives from a human donor in good health (CMV status not recorded). Some clones in this sample may be carry-over from other donors' samples. The specimen sequenced was PBMCs. The CDR3 spells CASSKGLAGASYEQYV. CDR3 bases: TGTGCCAGCAGCAAAGGACTAGCGGGAGCTTCCTACGAGCAGTACGTC.